This TCR beta chain stems from a study of Ad26.COV2.S vaccination and SARS-CoV-2 variants. In the study overall: Donor was in the COV1001 Ad26.COV2.S trial arm. The vaccine Ad26.COV2.S was put into the muscle once, or twice with 56 days between.

Clones were sequenced by immunoSEQ multiplex PCR, and TCRdb holds only the in-frame ones, with some missing. The profile covers more than 300,000 clones, with more than 70% appearing a single time and less than 2% taken by the ten largest. General observations from the study: The placebo group had lower spike-specific TCR breadth than the vaccine recipients did.

Regarding treatment: roughly 20 received Ad26.COV2.S at low or high dose, single or two shots; about 5 received placebo; per-sample allocation not given. Vaccine and placebo recipients were sampled on day 63 after the first injection. As for this clone: The target antigen is unknown.

Germline lookup yields CDR1 SGHKS and CDR2 YYEKEE (reference sequence). CDR3 length equals 15 residues. The trim removed 4 bases at V and 4 bases at J, leaving 5 bases unmatched. V usage is TRBV5-5 and J usage is TRBJ2-7; 13 bases are shared with TRBD2. The specimen was peripheral blood, collected in a trial of Ad26.COV2.S vaccine versus placebo. This sequence was found in a person aged 18-65 years who received the Ad26.COV2.S COVID-19 vaccine or a placebo. CDR3 amino acids: CASSRLAGGDYEQYF. The CDR3, as DNA: TGTGCCAGCAGCCGACTAGCGGGGGGAGATTACGAGCAGTACTTC.